Below are 8 T cell receptor beta chains sequenced from a single sample in a study of cytomegalovirus exposure and HLA in healthy donors. The PCR made use of 60 Vbeta and 13 Jbeta primers. Libraries were prepared by immunoSEQ multiplex PCR; TCRdb keeps only in-frame clonotypes and omits some of them. The sample includes 100,000 to 150,000 clones, 70% to 80% of them seen just once. Input material: PBMCs. The receptor set was obtained from a man in his forties in good health and CMV-seropositive.

V usage is TRBV11-1 and J usage is TRBJ2-7; 8 bases map to TRBD1. This CDR3 comprises 15 residues. Trimming at V came to 4 bases and at J to 2 bases, leaving 7 bases not matched to a gene. Germline V gene sequence: CDR1 SGHAT, CDR2 FQDESV (reference sequence). The CDR3 sequence is CASSWLGQGPYEQYF. CDR3 nucleotide sequence: TGTGCCAGCAGCTGGCTAGGACAGGGACCCTACGAGCAGTACTTC.

The CDR3 sequence: CAATEGAHEQYF. The CDR3 coding sequence is TGTGCCGCAACCGAGGGGGCCCACGAGCAGTACTTC. The chain employs TRBV30 and TRBJ2-5; 7 bases fit TRBD1. The J call may be in error: the DNA end matches TRBJ2-7 better. The CDR3 sequence is 12 residues long. CDR1 and CDR2 from the germline V gene are GTSNPN and SVGIG (reference sequence).

J is TRBJ1-2 and V is TRBV5-6; TRBD1 might be the D (5 bases). V was clipped by 3 bases and J by 5 bases, with 11 bases between them. CDR3 length: 13 residues. In germline, CDR1 is SGHDT, CDR2 YYEEEE. CDR3 DNA sequence: TGTGCCAGCAGCTCAGACAGAACTTATGGCTACACCTTC. Its translation is CASSSDRTYGYTF. The full variable domain, with the rest looked up from reference TRBV5-6 and TRBJ1-2, is DAGVTQSPTHLIKTRGQQVTLRCSPKSGHDTVSWYQQALGQGPQFIFQYYEEEERQRGNFPDRFSGHQFPNYSSELNVNALLLGDSALYLCASSSDRTYGYTFGSGTRLTVV.

The V and J genes are TRBV28 and TRBJ1-5; TRBD1 might be the D (5 bases). CDR3 length equals 12 residues. CDR1 MDHEN and CDR2 SYDVKM come from the germline V gene. V was pared by 7 bases and J by 7 bases, with 11 bases between. CDR3 residues: CASTPRGQPQHF. In nucleotides, the CDR3 is TGTGCCAGCACCCCGCGGGGGCAGCCCCAGCATTTT.

The rearrangement joins TRBV7-9 to TRBJ2-7; TRBD1 matches 9 bases. This CDR3 is 14 amino acids long. The V and J ends lost 5 bases and 6 bases, in that order; junction bases with no gene match: 8. CDR1 and CDR2 from the germline V gene are SEHNR and FQNEAQ (reference sequence). CDR3 sequence (DNA): TGTGCCAGCAGCATGAACAGGGGGCCCAGCGAGCAGTACTTC. Protein sequence: CASSMNRGPSEQYF.

This clone was seen only a few times. This chain uses TRBV10-1 with TRBJ1-3; a possible D gene is TRBD1 (5 bases). The CDR3 loop spans 19 amino acids. The ends were cut back, 6 bases at V and 1 base at J, with 25 bases in the middle. The V gene's germline CDR1 is WNHNN and CDR2 SYGVQD (reference sequence). In DNA, the CDR3 is TGCGCCAGCAGAACCCCTTGTGGGGGTGGAGGGGCGTCTGGAAACACCATATATTTT. It specifies CASRTPCGGGGASGNTIYF.

This rearrangement joins TRBV18 to TRBJ2-7; a weak D match, TRBD2 (6 bases). Germline V gives CDR1 KGHSH, CDR2 LQKENI. With 5 bases removed from V and 3 bases from J, the gap between germline ends came to 14 bases. CDR3 length: 14 residues. CDR3 sequence reads: CASSSRENSYEQYF. CDR3 sequence (DNA): TGTGCCAGCTCATCTCGGGAGAATAGCTACGAGCAGTACTTC.

This clone showed up just once. This chain links TRBV5-1 with TRBJ1-4; the D gene is possibly TRBD1 (5 bases). Germline lookup yields CDR1 SGHRS and CDR2 YFSETQ. This CDR3 contains 15 residues. Trimming took 1 base from V and 8 from J, leaving 15 bases between them. CDR3 in amino acids: CASSLLDSVGEKLFF. The CDR3 DNA is TGCGCCAGCAGCTTGCTTGACAGTGTGGGGGAAAAACTGTTTTTT.